This is a list of T cell receptor beta chains from one sample in a study of blood T cell repertoires in COVID-19. TCRdb keeps only in-frame clones here, not all; method: immunoSEQ multiplex PCR. The repertoire has 400,000 to 450,000 clones, 80% to 90% of them found once; the top ten carry more than 0.95%. The specimen was PBMCs or T cells enriched from blood (not recorded which). All receptors derive from a man aged 30 to 39 who had recovered from COVID-19. Each CDR3 is given with its conserved first and last residue. The order of the fields is V gene, J gene, CDR3 protein.

V gene: TRBV10-1
J gene: TRBJ2-6
CDR3 protein: CASSELCGDRVNVLTF

V gene: TRBV30
J gene: TRBJ1-3
CDR3 protein: CAWTAMTSGNTIYF

V gene: TRBV5-4
J gene: TRBJ1-2
CDR3 protein: CASSWGQELGYTF

V gene: TRBV19
J gene: TRBJ1-5
CDR3 protein: CASSTADRGLQPQHF

V gene: TRBV9
J gene: TRBJ2-7
CDR3 protein: CASSSGQFYEQYF

V gene: TRBV12-3/TRBV12-4
J gene: TRBJ2-1
CDR3 protein: CASSFTAGKQFF

V gene: TRBV18
J gene: TRBJ2-5
CDR3 protein: CASSQRGQGKETQYF

V gene: TRBV18
J gene: TRBJ2-7
CDR3 protein: CASSPGLAGPTYEQYF

V gene: TRBV10-3
J gene: TRBJ2-1
CDR3 protein: CAISSGAGGNEQFF

V gene: TRBV5-1
J gene: TRBJ2-3
CDR3 protein: CASSDTRTGGRSTDTQYF

V gene: TRBV28
J gene: TRBJ1-5
CDR3 protein: CASSSRTGGVNQPQHF

V gene: TRBV19
J gene: TRBJ1-4
CDR3 protein: CASRTRGPNEKLFF

V gene: TRBV12-5
J gene: TRBJ2-7
CDR3 protein: CASGEGGLPYEQYF

V gene: TRBV5-1
J gene: TRBJ1-6
CDR3 protein: CASSRDRNSPLHF

V gene: TRBV2
J gene: TRBJ2-7
CDR3 protein: CASSNSLGYEQYF

V gene: TRBV27
J gene: TRBJ2-7
CDR3 protein: CASSFYNSYEQYF

V gene: TRBV6-5
J gene: TRBJ1-1
CDR3 protein: CASSLQGLYTEAFF

V gene: TRBV19
J gene: TRBJ2-2
CDR3 protein: CASSIGGATGELFF

V gene: TRBV5-1
J gene: TRBJ2-1
CDR3 protein: CASSLLFSRGNEQFF

V gene: TRBV6-5
J gene: TRBJ2-1
CDR3 protein: CASTQRNEQFF

V gene: TRBV15
J gene: TRBJ2-6
CDR3 protein: CATSRGQADSGANVLTF

V gene: TRBV28
J gene: TRBJ1-5
CDR3 protein: CASSLGQGGNQPQHF

V gene: TRBV7-9
J gene: TRBJ2-2
CDR3 protein: CASSLGSGAARTGELFF

V gene: TRBV5-5
J gene: TRBJ2-1
CDR3 protein: CASSLEAIAHEQFF

V gene: TRBV11-2
J gene: TRBJ2-7
CDR3 protein: CASSLASGQKQYF

V gene: TRBV19
J gene: TRBJ2-5
CDR3 protein: CASSSFPAAGTQYF

V gene: TRBV20-1
J gene: TRBJ2-1
CDR3 protein: CSASGYGQGVFYNEQFF

V gene: TRBV2
J gene: TRBJ2-7
CDR3 protein: CASSPDRGGSVEQYF

V gene: TRBV7-9
J gene: TRBJ1-2
CDR3 protein: CASSLGQGHYGYTF

V gene: TRBV3-1/TRBV3-2
J gene: TRBJ2-7
CDR3 protein: CASSQDQVRGREQYF

V gene: TRBV4-1
J gene: TRBJ2-5
CDR3 protein: CASSPIPGLAGYQETQYF

V gene: TRBV7-9
J gene: TRBJ2-1
CDR3 protein: CASSLMGLPYNEQFF

V gene: TRBV29-1
J gene: TRBJ2-2
CDR3 protein: CSVAGANTGELFF

V gene: TRBV5-6
J gene: TRBJ1-5
CDR3 protein: CASSRTGQRVIWPQHF

V gene: TRBV10-2
J gene: TRBJ2-1
CDR3 protein: CASSTGDAEQFF

V gene: TRBV28
J gene: TRBJ1-1
CDR3 protein: CASSPYIQGLGTEAFF

V gene: TRBV14
J gene: TRBJ2-1
CDR3 protein: CASSLFRSSGRAGVHNEQFF

V gene: TRBV28
J gene: TRBJ2-3
CDR3 protein: CASSRGLWPTYF

V gene: TRBV7-9
J gene: TRBJ1-2
CDR3 protein: CASSLPQGAGGNYGYTF

V gene: TRBV7-9
J gene: TRBJ1-2
CDR3 protein: CASSPGTGPSGGYTF

V gene: TRBV30
J gene: TRBJ1-3
CDR3 protein: CAWGTDGNTIYF